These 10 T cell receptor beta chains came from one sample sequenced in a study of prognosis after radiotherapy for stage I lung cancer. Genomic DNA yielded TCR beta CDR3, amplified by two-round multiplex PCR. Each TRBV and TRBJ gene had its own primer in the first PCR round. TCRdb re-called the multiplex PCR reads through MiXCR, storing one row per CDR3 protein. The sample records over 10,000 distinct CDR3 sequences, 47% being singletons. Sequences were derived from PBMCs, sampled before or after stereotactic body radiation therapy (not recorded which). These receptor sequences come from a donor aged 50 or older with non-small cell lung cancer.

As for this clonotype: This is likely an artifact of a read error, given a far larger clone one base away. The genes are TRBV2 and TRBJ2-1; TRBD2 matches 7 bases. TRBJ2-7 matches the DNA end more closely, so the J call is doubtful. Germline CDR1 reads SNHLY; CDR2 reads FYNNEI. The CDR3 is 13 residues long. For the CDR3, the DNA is TGTGCCAGCCTCTGCGGGGGTTTTTACGAGCAGTACTTC. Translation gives CASLCGGFYEQYF.

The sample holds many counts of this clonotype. CDR3 in DNA: TGTGCCAGTAGAAGGGACACCGGGGTTCCAGATACGCAGTATTTT. Its protein product is CASRRDTGVPDTQYF. The V call is TRBV19, the J call TRBJ2-3; a possible D gene is TRBD1 (6 bases). Trimming pared 6 bases from V and 4 bases from J, leaving 17 bases between. The CDR3 consists of 15 residues. Looked up from germline, CDR1 is LNHDA and CDR2 is SQIVND (reference sequence).

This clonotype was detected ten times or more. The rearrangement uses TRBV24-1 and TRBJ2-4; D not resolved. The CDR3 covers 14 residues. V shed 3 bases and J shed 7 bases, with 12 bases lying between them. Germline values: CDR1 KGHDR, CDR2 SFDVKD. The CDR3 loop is CATSDATEENIQYF. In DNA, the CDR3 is TGTGCCACCAGTGATGCCACAGAAGAGAACATTCAGTACTTC.

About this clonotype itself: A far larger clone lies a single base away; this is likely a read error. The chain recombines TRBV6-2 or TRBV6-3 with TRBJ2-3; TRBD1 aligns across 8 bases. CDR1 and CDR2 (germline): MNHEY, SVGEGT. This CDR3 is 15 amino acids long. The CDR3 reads CASRKGTGPTDKQYF. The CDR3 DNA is TGTGCCAGCAGAAAGGGGACAGGACCCACAGATAAGCAGTATTTT.

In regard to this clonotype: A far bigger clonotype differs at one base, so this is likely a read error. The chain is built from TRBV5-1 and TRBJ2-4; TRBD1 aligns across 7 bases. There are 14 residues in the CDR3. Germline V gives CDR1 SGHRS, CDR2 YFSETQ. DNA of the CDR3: TGCGCCAGCAGACAAGGGACAGACCTACTTGAGCGGTTCTTC. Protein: CASRQGTDLLERFF.

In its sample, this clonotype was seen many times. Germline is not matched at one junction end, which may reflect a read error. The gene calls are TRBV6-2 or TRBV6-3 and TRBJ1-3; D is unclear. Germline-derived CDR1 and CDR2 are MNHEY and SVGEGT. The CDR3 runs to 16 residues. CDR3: CASSYFLGNSGNTTYF. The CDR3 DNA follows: TGTGCCAGCAGTTACTTTCTCGGAAACTCTGGAAACACCACATATTTT.

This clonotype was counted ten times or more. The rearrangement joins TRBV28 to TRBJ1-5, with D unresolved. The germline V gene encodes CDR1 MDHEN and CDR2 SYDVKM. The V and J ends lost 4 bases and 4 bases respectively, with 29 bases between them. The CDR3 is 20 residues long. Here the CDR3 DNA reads TGTGCCAGCAGTTACTCAGGACTGCCGCGGTTGAGGTTACGGAATCAGCCCCAGCATTTT. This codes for CASSYSGLPRLRLRNQPQHF.

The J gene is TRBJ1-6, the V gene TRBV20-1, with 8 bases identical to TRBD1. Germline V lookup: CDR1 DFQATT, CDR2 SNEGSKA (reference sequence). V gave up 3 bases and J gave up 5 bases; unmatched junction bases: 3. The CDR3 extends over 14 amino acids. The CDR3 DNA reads TGCAGTGCTAGTGACAGGGGAGATAATTCACCCCTCCACTTT. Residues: CSASDRGDNSPLHF.

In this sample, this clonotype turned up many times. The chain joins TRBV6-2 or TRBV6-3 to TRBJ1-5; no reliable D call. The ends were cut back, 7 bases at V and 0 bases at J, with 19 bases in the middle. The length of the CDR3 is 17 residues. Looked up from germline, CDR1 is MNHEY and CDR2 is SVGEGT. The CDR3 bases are TGTGCCAGCACCTCAAGCCGGCAGGCGTATAGCAATCAGCCCCAGCATTTT. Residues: CASTSSRQAYSNQPQHF.

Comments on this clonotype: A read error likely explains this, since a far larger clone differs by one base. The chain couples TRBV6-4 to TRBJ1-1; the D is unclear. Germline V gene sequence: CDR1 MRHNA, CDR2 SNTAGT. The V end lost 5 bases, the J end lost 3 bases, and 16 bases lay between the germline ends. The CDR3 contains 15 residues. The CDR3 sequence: CASSYLGVYDTEAFF. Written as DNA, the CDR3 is TGTGCCAGCAGTTACCTCGGTGTGTATGACACTGAAGCTTTCTTT.